A single sample gave rise to the 27 T cell receptor beta chains below, sequenced in a study of control samples from healthy donors and cancer patients (dated by TCRdb to the early 2020s). Preparation of the library involved the immunoSEQ multiplex PCR assay. Held by TCRdb, this immuneACCESS table contains in-frame sequences only and omits some clones. Under half of the omission traces to an unresolved V gene where checked; the cause of the rest is unknown. The sample table holds 150,000 or so clones, of which over 90% were seen once. The ten most abundant clones make up 2% to 2.5% of the sample. Sequenced sample: blood. The source is a man in his fifties in good health.

This clone has a single count. The CDR3 spells CASSPHGATNEKLFF. CDR3 DNA: TGTGCCAGCAGCCCCCACGGGGCAACTAATGAAAAACTGTTTTTT. This chain connects TRBV3-1 (or the pseudogene TRBV3-2) to TRBJ1-4; D is ambiguous. This CDR3 spans 15 amino acids. Germline loops: CDR1 LGHDT, CDR2 YNNKEL (reference sequence). V was shortened by 4 bases and J by 0 bases, with 9 bases between the two germline ends.

The chain has TRBV7-9 and TRBJ1-2; 9 bases fit TRBD1. The V gene's germline CDR1 is SEHNR and CDR2 FQNEAQ (reference sequence). J was trimmed by 7 bases and V by 1 base; bases with no gene match: 13. The CDR3 runs to 17 residues. The CDR3 loop reads CASSLDSPGQGRRGYTF. As DNA, the CDR3 is TGTGCCAGCAGCTTAGACTCCCCGGGACAGGGTAGACGTGGCTACACCTTC.

The chain carries TRBV5-4 and TRBJ1-6, with D possibly matching TRBD1 (5 bases). Germline-derived CDR1 and CDR2 are SGHNT and YYREEE (reference sequence). The CDR3 has 15 residues. Trimming took off 0 bases at V and 10 bases at J, with 14 bases between the two ends. CDR3 loop: CASSLAWDSGSPLHF. The CDR3 DNA sequence: TGTGCCAGCAGCTTGGCCTGGGACTCAGGATCACCCCTCCACTTT.

This chain uses TRBV28 with TRBJ2-1; 8 nucleotides match TRBD2. Germline CDR1 reads MDHEN; CDR2 reads SYDVKM. The CDR3 consists of 12 residues. V dropped 10 bases and J dropped 7; count of bases not matched to a gene: 6. CDR3 region: CATGGGWNEQFF. DNA for the CDR3: TGTGCCACCGGGGGGGGCTGGAATGAGCAGTTCTTC. The full variable domain, in which reference TRBV28 and TRBJ2-1 provide the parts outside the CDR3, is DVKVTQSSRYLVKRTGEKVFLECVQDMDHENMFWYRQDPGLGLRLIYFSYDVKMKEKGDIPEGYSVSREKKERFSLILESASTNQTSMYLCATGGGWNEQFFGPGTRLTVL.

This clone has just a few counts. The chain uses TRBV28 and TRBJ2-7, with D perhaps TRBD2 (5 bases). Germline V CDR1 and CDR2: MDHEN, SYDVKM. Trimming shortened V by 5 bases and J by 3 bases, and 20 bases separated the two germline ends. The CDR3 has 16 residues. The CDR3 here is CASSPGRGSVLYEQYF. The DNA for the CDR3 is TGTGCCAGCAGTCCAGGTCGGGGTTCGGTACTCTACGAGCAGTACTTC.

The table lists this clone with a count of one. This chain links TRBV25-1 with TRBJ1-5; D is undetermined. Germline values: CDR1 MGHDK, CDR2 SYGVNS. Trimming took 4 bases from V and 4 from J, leaving 5 bases between them. This CDR3 has 12 residues. CDR3 sequence reads: CASSGFNQPQHF. The CDR3 coding sequence is TGTGCCAGCAGTGGATTTAATCAGCCCCAGCATTTT.

This chain joins TRBV28 and TRBJ2-7; 7 bases are a match to TRBD2. Germline trimming cut 0 bases from V and 5 bases from J; bases unmatched to any gene: 4. This CDR3 has 14 amino acids. CDR1 and CDR2 (germline): MDHEN, SYDVKM. The CDR3 nucleotides read TGTGCCAGCAGTTTATGGGGGAGGGCCCACGAGCAGTACTTC. Translated, it gives CASSLWGRAHEQYF.

This chain joins TRBV28 and TRBJ1-5; 7 bases agree with TRBD1. The ends lost 9 bases at V and 0 bases at J; junction bases unmatched: 5. The germline gives CDR1 MDHEN, CDR2 SYDVKM. The CDR3 has 14 amino acids. The CDR3 protein is CASAGGGSNQPQHF. The CDR3 DNA reads TGTGCCAGTGCAGGGGGGGGTAGCAATCAGCCCCAGCATTTT.

The rearrangement links TRBV6-5 to TRBJ2-3; the match to TRBD2 covers 8 bases. Germline V gene sequence: CDR1 MNHEY, CDR2 SVGAGI. With 6 bases clipped from V and 3 bases from J, the junction kept 2 bases outside the gene matches. This CDR3 spans 13 amino acids. The chain's CDR3 is CASRASGTDTQYF. DNA for the CDR3: TGTGCCAGCAGGGCTAGCGGGACAGATACGCAGTATTTT.

The chain joins TRBV11-2 to TRBJ2-1, with 7 bases identical to TRBD1. From germline, CDR1 is SGHAT and CDR2 FQNNGV. The V segment lost 6 bases and the J segment 14 bases; nucleotides outside the gene matches: 10. This CDR3 has 12 amino acids. The CDR3 sequence is CASRGSDRVEFF. The CDR3 DNA is TGTGCCAGCAGGGGCTCCGACAGGGTTGAGTTCTTC.

J is TRBJ1-2 and V is TRBV12-3 or TRBV12-4, with unresolved D. There are 11 residues in the CDR3. The V and J ends lost 3 bases and 6 bases respectively, with 5 bases between them. The CDR3 protein is CASSFGHGYTF. The DNA for the CDR3 is TGTGCCAGCAGTTTTGGGCATGGCTACACCTTC.

This rearrangement joins TRBV19 to TRBJ1-5, with D possibly matching TRBD1 (6 bases). Germline V CDR1 and CDR2: LNHDA, SQIVND (reference sequence). V shed 8 bases and J shed 1 base, with 15 bases lying between them. This CDR3 has 15 amino acids. This CDR3 reads CASANRELSNQPQHF. CDR3 nucleotide sequence: TGTGCCAGTGCTAACAGGGAGTTAAGCAATCAGCCCCAGCATTTT.

This clone has a single count. This chain links TRBV9 with TRBJ1-4, with a possible D match to TRBD1 (5 bases). CDR1 and CDR2 from the germline V gene are SGDLS and YYNGEE. CDR3 length: 16 amino acids. Deletions cut 2 bases from V and 3 bases from J, with 14 bases between. The CDR3 here is CASSVGGTGANEKLFF. DNA for the CDR3: TGTGCCAGCAGCGTGGGGGGTACCGGGGCTAATGAAAAACTGTTTTTT. The full variable domain, in which reference TRBV9 and TRBJ1-4 provide the parts outside the CDR3, is DSGVTQTPKHLITATGQRVTLRCSPRSGDLSVYWYQQSLDQGLQFLIQYYNGEERAKGNILERFSAQQFPDLHSELNLSSLELGDSALYFCASSVGGTGANEKLFFGSGTQLSVL.

This clone was observed a single time. Here the CDR3 DNA reads TGTGCCAGCAGCCTGCGCCGGGACGCGGGACACGAGCAGTACTTC. It translates to CASSLRRDAGHEQYF. This chain connects TRBV7-9 to TRBJ2-7; D might be TRBD2 (6 bases). The CDR3 loop spans 15 amino acids. Deletions cut 5 bases from V and 5 bases from J, with 19 bases between. The germline V gene encodes CDR1 SEHNR and CDR2 FQNEAQ (reference sequence). Filled out from reference TRBV7-9 and TRBJ2-7, the complete variable domain reads DTGVSQNPRHKITKRGQNVTFRCDPISEHNRLYWYRQTLGQGPEFLTYFQNEAQLEKSRLLSDRFSAERPKGSFSTLEIQRTEQGDSAMYLCASSLRRDAGHEQYFGPGTRLTVT.

This chain's CDR3 is CASSFTGVFEAFF. The DNA for the CDR3 is TGTGCCAGCAGCTTCACAGGGGTTTTTGAAGCTTTCTTT. The rearrangement joins TRBV13 to TRBJ1-1; 7 positions agree with TRBD1. Germline CDR1 and CDR2: PRHDT and FYEKMQ (reference sequence). The ends lost 3 bases at V and 7 bases at J; junction bases unmatched: 5. This CDR3 is built from 13 residues.

V usage is TRBV27 and J usage is TRBJ2-7; possibly TRBD1 for D (5 bases). Germline values: CDR1 MNHEY, CDR2 SMNVEV (reference sequence). The CDR3 totals 15 residues. V was shortened by 4 bases and J by 2 bases, with 15 bases between the two germline ends. The CDR3 DNA is TGTGCCAGCAGTTCACCGGCCAGGGCCACCTACGAGCAGTACTTC. Translation: CASSSPARATYEQYF.

The chain combines TRBV27 with TRBJ1-5, with D uncertain. V was pared by 10 bases and J by 4 bases, with 11 bases between. The CDR3 covers 12 residues. CDR1 is MNHEY and CDR2 is SMNVEV in the germline V gene (reference sequence). The CDR3 reads CATGNLNQPQHF. The DNA for the CDR3 is TGTGCCACGGGGAACTTAAATCAGCCCCAGCATTTT.

CDR3: CASSLVPTTGTGANIQYF. CDR3 nucleotide sequence: TGCGCCAGCAGCTTGGTGCCGACCACCGGGACAGGGGCAAACATTCAGTACTTC. The V call is TRBV5-1, the J call TRBJ2-4; 10 bases are a match to TRBD1. The CDR3 length is 18 residues. Per the germline V gene, CDR1 is SGHRS and CDR2 is YFSETQ. With V trimmed by 0 bases and J by 6 bases, 12 bases remained unmatched.

This sequence joins TRBV3-1 (or the pseudogene TRBV3-2) and TRBJ1-4; D ambiguous. The V gene's germline CDR1 is LGHDT and CDR2 YNNKEL (reference sequence). With 4 bases removed from V and 8 bases from J, the gap between germline ends came to 14 bases. This CDR3 is built from 14 residues. Here the CDR3 reads CASSRQAGGEKLFF. The CDR3 DNA sequence: TGTGCCAGCAGCCGCCAGGCCGGAGGGGAAAAACTGTTTTTT.

The chain joins TRBV3-1 (or the pseudogene TRBV3-2) to TRBJ2-3; TRBD2 matches 11 bases. Looked up from germline, CDR1 is LGHDT and CDR2 is YNNKEL (reference sequence). The CDR3 spans 17 residues. The junction had 9 bases not matched to a gene; V was cut back by 6 bases and J by 1 base. This CDR3 reads CASSLLAGAAGTDTQYF. CDR3 coding DNA: TGTGCCAGCAGTCTACTAGCGGGAGCGGCGGGCACAGATACGCAGTATTTT.

The V call is TRBV25-1, the J call TRBJ2-5; TRBD2 matches 10 bases. The CDR3 is 16 residues long. Germline V CDR1 and CDR2: MGHDK, SYGVNS. Trimming took 6 bases from V and 1 from J; bases not matched to a gene: 8. DNA for the CDR3: TGTGCCAGCAGCCTCTCTAGCGGGAGTGGCCAAGAGACCCAGTACTTC. Residues: CASSLSSGSGQETQYF. Variable domain in full (rest from reference TRBV25-1 and TRBJ2-5): EADIYQTPRYLVIGTGKKITLECSQTMGHDKMYWYQQDPGMELHLIHYSYGVNSTEKGDLSSESTVSRIRTEHFPLTLESARPSHTSQYLCASSLSSGSGQETQYFGPGTRLLVL.

This clone is a singleton in its sample. The genes are TRBV29-1 and TRBJ2-7; the match to TRBD1 covers 10 bases. The germline V gene encodes CDR1 SQVTM and CDR2 ANQGSEA. The J segment lost 6 bases and the V segment lost 5 bases, leaving 7 bases of the junction unmatched. CDR3 length equals 13 residues. CDR3 DNA sequence: TGCAGCGTTACGGGACAGGGGAATGGCGAGCAGTACTTC. It encodes CSVTGQGNGEQYF.

This rearrangement joins TRBV18 to TRBJ1-6, with D unclear. CDR1 is KGHSH and CDR2 is LQKENI in the germline V gene. The CDR3 is 14 amino acids. The ends were cut back, 2 bases at V and 6 bases at J, with 8 bases in the middle. The chain's CDR3 is CASSPSSSNSPLHF. The CDR3, as DNA: TGTGCCAGCTCACCAAGTAGTTCTAATTCACCCCTCCACTTT. The complete variable domain, with remaining parts taken from reference TRBV18 and TRBJ1-6, reads NAGVMQNPRHLVRRRGQEARLRCSPMKGHSHVYWYRQLPEEGLKFMVYLQKENIIDESGMPKERFSAEFPKEGPSILRIQQVVRGDSAAYFCASSPSSSNSPLHFGNGTRLTVT.

The chain employs TRBV27 and TRBJ2-7, with D unresolved. CDR3 length: 15 residues. Deletions cut 5 bases from V and 5 bases from J, with 19 bases between. Germline CDR1 and CDR2: MNHEY and SMNVEV (reference sequence). The DNA of the CDR3 is TGTGCCAGCAGTGGCCTTAGTGGTAGCAGGCACGAGCAGTACTTC. This gives the protein CASSGLSGSRHEQYF.

This clone was seen just once. This chain links TRBV3-1 (or the pseudogene TRBV3-2) with TRBJ2-7; D remains ambiguous. CDR3 length equals 12 residues. V lost 1 base, J lost 3 bases, and 4 bases lay in between. Per the germline V gene, CDR1 is LGHDT and CDR2 is YNNKEL (reference sequence). The CDR3 DNA reads as TGTGCCAGCAGCCAAGTGTTCTACGAGCAGTACTTC. Its translation: CASSQVFYEQYF.

The rearrangement uses TRBV25-1 and TRBJ1-4; 8 bases map to TRBD1. The CDR3 is made up of 16 amino acids. CDR1 is MGHDK and CDR2 is SYGVNS in the germline V gene. The CDR3 reads CAPRGQEVFFDEKLFF. DNA of the CDR3: TGTGCTCCAAGGGGACAGGAGGTATTTTTCGATGAAAAACTGTTTTTT.

This chain links TRBV7-9 with TRBJ2-2; 11 nucleotides agree with TRBD1. Germline loops: CDR1 SEHNR, CDR2 FQNEAQ (reference sequence). This CDR3 region has 16 residues. The ends lost 4 bases at V and 5 bases at J; junction bases unmatched: 6. CDR3 in DNA: TGTGCCAGCAGCTACGGGACAGGGGGGACAACCGGGGAGCTGTTTTTT. Protein product: CASSYGTGGTTGELFF.